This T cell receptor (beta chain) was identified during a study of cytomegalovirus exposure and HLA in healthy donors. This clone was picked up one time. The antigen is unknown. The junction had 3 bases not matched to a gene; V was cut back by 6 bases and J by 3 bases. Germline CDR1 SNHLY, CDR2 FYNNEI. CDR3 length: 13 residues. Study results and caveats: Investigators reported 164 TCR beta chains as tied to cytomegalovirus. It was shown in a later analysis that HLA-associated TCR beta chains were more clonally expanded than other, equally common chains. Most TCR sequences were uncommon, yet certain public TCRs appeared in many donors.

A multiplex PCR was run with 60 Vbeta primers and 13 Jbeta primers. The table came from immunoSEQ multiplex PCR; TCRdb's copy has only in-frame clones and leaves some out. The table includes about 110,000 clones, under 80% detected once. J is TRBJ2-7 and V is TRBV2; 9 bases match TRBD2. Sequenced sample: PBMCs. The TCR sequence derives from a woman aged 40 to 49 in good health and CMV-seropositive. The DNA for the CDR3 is TGTGCCAGCAGGGGACTAGCCCTCTACGAGCAGTACTTC. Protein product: CASRGLALYEQYF.